The following is a T cell receptor (beta chain) sequence with its context. The source of the sample is a study of cytomegalovirus exposure and HLA in healthy donors. PCR involved 60 Vbeta and 13 Jbeta primers. Clones were read by immunoSEQ multiplex PCR, and TCRdb kept only the in-frame ones, dropping some. The sample lists about 150,000 clones; roughly 76% were seen once. The sequenced material came from PBMCs. The source of this sequence is a male donor in good health and CMV-seronegative.

For the CDR3, the DNA is TGTGCCAGCAGCCCCACGGAGGCCCGCAATCAGCCCCAGCATTTT. Translation: CASSPTEARNQPQHF. V and J are TRBV6-1 and TRBJ1-5; D is unclear. The CDR3 has 15 amino acids. The germline gives CDR1 MNHNS, CDR2 SASEGT. The V gene lost 6 bases and the J gene lost 2 bases, with 14 bases spanning the gap.